This entry lists 30 T cell receptor beta chains sequenced from one sample in a study of shared clonotypes between healthy human individuals. TCRdb keeps only in-frame clones here, not all; method: immunoSEQ multiplex PCR. Of roughly 2 million clones listed, around 95% are singletons. Sequencing was performed on naive CD4+ T cells sorted from blood. Subset specified: CD45RA+ positively selected. The origin of the receptors is a young man in good health.

V gene TRBV2 combines with J gene TRBJ2-3; 11 bases are shared with TRBD2. The CDR3 length is 16 residues. Germline V gene lookup returns CDR1 SNHLY and CDR2 FYNNEI. Germline trimming cut 3 bases from V and 6 bases from J; bases unmatched to any gene: 8. The CDR3 protein is CASSELAGGPFDTQYF. The CDR3 DNA reads as TGTGCCAGCAGTGAGTTAGCGGGAGGGCCCTTTGATACGCAGTATTTT. Full variable domain (remainder filled in from reference TRBV2 and TRBJ2-3): EPEVTQTPSHQVTQMGQEVILRCVPISNHLYFYWYRQILGQKVEFLVSFYNNEISEKSEIFDDQFSVERPDGSNFTLKIRSTKLEDSAMYFCASSELAGGPFDTQYFGPGTRLTVL.

The chain is built from TRBV6-5 and TRBJ1-5; 9 bases agree with TRBD1. The germline gives CDR1 MNHEY, CDR2 SVGAGI. The CDR3 length is 14 residues. The trim removed 6 bases at V and 7 bases at J, leaving 7 bases unmatched. The CDR3: CASRGQGVGQPQHF. DNA for the CDR3: TGTGCCAGCAGGGGACAGGGCGTAGGGCAGCCCCAGCATTTT.

V is TRBV4-3 and J is TRBJ1-4; D unresolved. V was shortened by 0 bases and J by 4 bases, with 9 bases between the two germline ends. Germline V CDR1 and CDR2: LGHNA, YSLEER. The CDR3 is 15 amino acids. The CDR3 region is CASSQEGYSNEKLFF. CDR3 nucleotides: TGCGCCAGCAGCCAAGAGGGGTATAGTAATGAAAAACTGTTTTTT.

Comment on this clone: Additional DNA sequences in this sample encode the identical CDR3. The V call is TRBV18, the J call TRBJ1-2, with D unresolved. This CDR3 is 13 amino acids long. The germline gives CDR1 KGHSH, CDR2 LQKENI. V lost 3 bases and J lost 2, with 7 bases in between. The CDR3 nucleotides read TGTGCCAGCTCACCTGCCGAGAACTATGGCTACACCTTC. This sequence encodes CASSPAENYGYTF. The full variable domain, its missing parts supplied by reference TRBV18 and TRBJ1-2, is NAGVMQNPRHLVRRRGQEARLRCSPMKGHSHVYWYRQLPEEGLKFMVYLQKENIIDESGMPKERFSAEFPKEGPSILRIQQVVRGDSAAYFCASSPAENYGYTFGSGTRLTVV.

The V call is TRBV19, the J call TRBJ1-2, with D unclear. Germline V gene sequence: CDR1 LNHDA, CDR2 SQIVND (reference sequence). CDR3 length: 11 amino acids. Trimming removed 10 bases from V and 8 bases from J, with 14 bases in between. The CDR3 sequence is CATQEPRGYTF. In DNA, the CDR3 is TGTGCCACGCAGGAACCACGCGGCTACACCTTC.

The chain carries TRBV6-6 and TRBJ1-1; TRBD1 aligns across 9 bases. After removal of 6 bases from V and 5 bases from J, the junction contained 7 bases not matched to a gene. CDR3 length: 14 amino acids. From germline, CDR1 is MNHNY and CDR2 SVGAGI (reference sequence). In nucleotides, the CDR3 is TGTGCCAGCAGGGCAGTGACAGGGGGGACTGAAGCTTTCTTT. Its translation: CASRAVTGGTEAFF.

This chain uses TRBV6-5 with TRBJ2-1; tentatively, D is TRBD2 (6 bases). This CDR3 comprises 15 residues. Germline V gene sequence: CDR1 MNHEY, CDR2 SVGAGI. The V end was cut by 4 bases, the J end by 3 bases, with 13 bases between. The CDR3 protein is CASSWGGYFYNEQFF. The CDR3 bases are TGTGCCAGCAGTTGGGGAGGATACTTCTACAATGAGCAGTTCTTC.

This rearrangement joins TRBV4-2 to TRBJ1-6; D is possibly TRBD1 (6 bases). Per the germline V gene, CDR1 is LGHNA and CDR2 is YNFKEQ. The CDR3 is made up of 15 amino acids. V lost 0 bases and J lost 5, with 8 bases in between. CDR3 residues: CASSQDPGDNSPLHF. DNA for the CDR3: TGTGCCAGCAGCCAAGATCCAGGGGATAATTCACCCCTCCACTTT.

The J gene is TRBJ2-3, the V gene TRBV11-3; D may be TRBD1 or TRBD2 (5 bases each). The CDR3 is made up of 16 amino acids. Germline CDR1 is SGHNT and CDR2 is YENEEA. Between the trimmed V and J ends, which lost 5 bases and 0 bases, there was a span of 15 bases. The CDR3 loop is CASSPGAPKSTDTQYF. DNA for the CDR3: TGTGCCAGCAGCCCCGGGGCTCCCAAAAGCACAGATACGCAGTATTTT.

A remark on this clone: A far larger clone is one nucleotide away, so this likely arose from a read error. The sample holds other DNA sequences that translate to the same CDR3. V and J are TRBV5-6 and TRBJ2-3; D is possibly TRBD2 (5 bases). Germline lookup yields CDR1 SGHDT and CDR2 YYEEEE. The CDR3 has 13 amino acids. The V end lost 2 bases, the J end lost 1 base, and 5 bases lay between the germline ends. The chain's CDR3 is CASSLLGTDTQYF. The DNA of the CDR3 is TGTGCCAGCAGCTTACTAGGCACAGATACGCAGTATTTT. The whole variable domain, remainder taken from reference TRBV5-6 and TRBJ2-3, is DAGVTQSPTHLIKTRGQQVTLRCSPKSGHDTVSWYQQALGQGPQFIFQYYEEEERQRGNFPDRFSGHQFPNYSSELNVNALLLGDSALYLCASSLLGTDTQYFGPGTRLTVL.

This chain uses TRBV7-2 with TRBJ2-7; 9 bases fit TRBD2. Germline V gene lookup returns CDR1 SGHTA and CDR2 FQGNSA. The CDR3 consists of 15 residues. V was pared by 3 bases and J by 3 bases, with 6 bases of the junction left unmatched. CDR3 coding DNA: TGTGCCAGCAGCTTGACTAGCGGAGGCATCTACGAGCAGTACTTC. Protein product: CASSLTSGGIYEQYF.

This chain connects TRBV7-3 to TRBJ2-5; possibly TRBD1 for D (6 bases). This CDR3 comprises 13 residues. V lost 5 bases to trimming and J lost 3 bases, with 10 bases between them. CDR1 and CDR2 (germline): SGHTA, FQGTGA. The CDR3 nucleotides are TGTGCCAGCAGCAGATACAGGGAAGAGACCCAGTACTTC. Its translation is CASSRYREETQYF.

J is TRBJ1-1 and V is TRBV18; D ambiguous. The CDR3 has 12 amino acids. The V end lost 4 bases, the J end lost 3 bases, and 6 bases lay between the germline ends. Germline CDR1 reads KGHSH; CDR2 reads LQKENI. The CDR3 protein is CASSQTDTEAFF. The CDR3 bases are TGTGCCAGCTCACAGACGGACACTGAAGCTTTCTTT.

V gene TRBV28 combines with J gene TRBJ2-6, with TRBD2 matching over 12 bases. The trim removed 3 bases at V and 1 base at J, leaving 4 bases unmatched. The V gene's germline CDR1 is MDHEN and CDR2 SYDVKM. This CDR3 contains 18 residues. As DNA, the CDR3 is TGTGCCAGCAGTTTGGGACTAGCGGGTCCTTCTGGGGCCAACGTCCTGACTTTC. Amino acids: CASSLGLAGPSGANVLTF.

The V call is TRBV4-3, the J call TRBJ1-2, with 12 positions matching TRBD1. The CDR3 has 18 amino acids. Losses at the gene ends were 2 bases for V and 6 bases for J; bases not matched to a gene: 13. Per germline, CDR1 LGHNA and CDR2 YSLEER. The CDR3 sequence is CASSQSLAPGQGAHGYTF. CDR3 nucleotide sequence: TGCGCCAGCAGCCAAAGTCTCGCTCCGGGACAGGGGGCACATGGCTACACCTTC.

The V and J genes are TRBV5-4 and TRBJ2-6; TRBD1 matches 12 bases. Unmatched junction bases numbered 8, after V lost 3 bases and J lost 4 bases. Germline CDR1 SGHNT, CDR2 YYREEE (reference sequence). The CDR3 runs to 18 residues. The CDR3 region is CASSSPGQGARGANVLTF. The CDR3 nucleotides read TGTGCCAGCAGCTCCCCGGGACAGGGGGCGCGAGGGGCCAACGTCCTGACTTTC.

V and J are TRBV6-5 and TRBJ1-2; D perhaps matches TRBD1 (5 bases). V lost 8 bases, J lost 8 bases, and 12 bases lay in between. Per germline, CDR1 MNHEY and CDR2 SVGAGI. This CDR3 region has 11 residues. The CDR3 bases are TGTGCCAGCGGTAGGGGAAACGGCTACACCTTC. It codes for CASGRGNGYTF.

Details on this clone: The sample holds other DNA sequences that translate to the same CDR3. The chain couples TRBV7-9 to TRBJ2-7; possibly TRBD1 for D (5 bases). V was cut by 1 base and J by 6 bases, with 10 bases left in between. This CDR3 spans 13 amino acids. The germline V gene encodes CDR1 SEHNR and CDR2 FQNEAQ (reference sequence). The DNA of the CDR3 is TGTGCCAGCAGCTTAGTGGGGCTCGGCGAGCAGTACTTC. This translates into CASSLVGLGEQYF.

This clone appeared a single time. The V and J genes are TRBV19 and TRBJ2-1; the match to TRBD2 covers 7 bases. The CDR3 covers 15 residues. The germline V gene has CDR1 LNHDA and CDR2 SQIVND (reference sequence). V lost 4 bases and J lost 5; bases outside the gene matches: 8. The CDR3 loop is CASSSWSGDNNEQFF. In DNA, the CDR3 is TGTGCCAGTAGTAGTTGGAGCGGGGATAACAATGAGCAGTTCTTC.

As to this clone: The sample carries other DNA sequences with the same CDR3. The chain is built from TRBV5-1 and TRBJ2-5; possibly TRBD2 for D (5 bases). The CDR3 is made up of 13 amino acids. V shed 1 base and J shed 3 bases, with 7 bases lying between them. The V gene's germline CDR1 is SGHRS and CDR2 YFSETQ. The CDR3 loop is CASSLRGEETQYF. CDR3 in DNA: TGCGCCAGCAGCTTGCGGGGAGAAGAGACCCAGTACTTC.

The rearrangement joins TRBV7-2 to TRBJ2-1; weak D call: TRBD1 (6 bases). In germline, CDR1 is SGHTA, CDR2 FQGNSA. V lost 5 bases and J 5 bases, leaving 16 bases between the germline ends. CDR3 length: 15 residues. Here the CDR3 reads CASSRTGTTHNEQFF. CDR3 bases: TGTGCCAGCAGCCGTACAGGGACCACCCACAATGAGCAGTTCTTC. The full variable domain, completed using reference TRBV7-2 and TRBJ2-1, is GAGVSQSPSNKVTEKGKDVELRCDPISGHTALYWYRQSLGQGLEFLIYFQGNSAPDKSGLPSDRFSAERTGGSVSTLTIQRTQQEDSAVYLCASSRTGTTHNEQFFGPGTRLTVL.

The V call is TRBV11-3, the J call TRBJ2-3; D call uncertain. The CDR3 runs 12 residues. Per the germline V gene, CDR1 is SGHNT and CDR2 is YENEEA. Trimming stripped 4 bases from V and 3 bases from J, with 5 bases between. CDR3 sequence reads: CASSSLTDTQYF. The CDR3 DNA follows: TGTGCCAGCAGCTCGTTAACAGATACGCAGTATTTT.

The chain uses TRBV2 and TRBJ2-3; 10 nucleotides match TRBD1. CDR1 is SNHLY, CDR2 FYNNEI, per germline. CDR3 length: 13 residues. Trimming removed 8 bases from V and 3 bases from J; junction bases left unmatched: 2. CDR3 region: CASRDRGTDTQYF. DNA of the CDR3: TGTGCCAGCCGGGACAGGGGTACAGATACGCAGTATTTT.

This clone was recorded only once. The gene calls are TRBV6-1 and TRBJ2-7; D is undetermined. Germline V gene data show CDR1 as MNHNS and CDR2 as SASEGT. There are 15 residues in the CDR3. Trimming took 2 bases from V and 2 from J, leaving 13 bases between them. The CDR3 DNA reads TGTGCCAGCAGTGAACGGGCAGGACCCCCCTACGAGCAGTACTTC. Amino acid sequence: CASSERAGPPYEQYF.

The chain employs TRBV5-5 and TRBJ2-7; 7 bases match TRBD2. Germline CDR1 SGHKS, CDR2 YYEKEE (reference sequence). The CDR3 has 14 amino acids. V dropped 4 bases and J dropped 2; count of bases not matched to a gene: 6. The CDR3 bases are TGTGCCAGCAGCGTAGGACTAGGTACCTACGAGCAGTACTTC. Protein: CASSVGLGTYEQYF.

The chain has TRBV10-2 and TRBJ2-7, with D perhaps matching TRBD1 or TRBD2 (5 bases each). The V end lost 6 bases, the J end lost 2 bases, and 14 bases lay between the germline ends. Germline V gene lookup returns CDR1 WSHSY and CDR2 SAAADI. This CDR3 contains 14 residues. The chain's CDR3 is CASRGDGLTYEQYF. CDR3 DNA sequence: TGCGCCAGCAGGGGGGACGGCCTAACCTACGAGCAGTACTTC.

The CDR3 bases are TGTGCCAGCAGCCCCCCGGGACTAGCGGGAGCAGGGGAGACCCAGTACTTC. The encoded protein is CASSPPGLAGAGETQYF. V is TRBV5-6 and J is TRBJ2-5; 14 nucleotides agree with TRBD2. This CDR3 spans 17 amino acids. Looked up from germline, CDR1 is SGHDT and CDR2 is YYEEEE. The junction had 10 bases not matched to a gene; V was cut back by 4 bases and J by 5 bases.

The chain links TRBV28 to TRBJ1-1; perhaps TRBD1 as D (6 bases). The V gene's germline CDR1 is MDHEN and CDR2 SYDVKM. The CDR3 is made up of 15 amino acids. The V end was cut by 2 bases, the J end by 8 bases, with 18 bases between. This chain's CDR3 is CASSLRGARSYEAFF. In DNA form, the CDR3 reads TGTGCCAGCAGTTTAAGGGGGGCGAGGTCGTACGAAGCTTTCTTT.

The chain couples TRBV10-3 to TRBJ2-1; 9 bases fit TRBD2. Germline CDR1 and CDR2: ENHRY and SYGVKD. The CDR3 is made up of 15 amino acids. The junction had 8 bases not matched to a gene; V was cut back by 6 bases and J by 5 bases. The CDR3 sequence is CAIRSAAGGNNEQFF. CDR3 coding DNA: TGTGCCATCAGGAGCGCAGCGGGAGGTAACAATGAGCAGTTCTTC.

The chain recombines TRBV7-6 with TRBJ2-1; 11 nucleotides align to TRBD2. V shed 3 bases and J 5 bases; nucleotides not matched to a gene: 6. CDR3 length: 16 residues. The germline CDR1 and CDR2 sequences are SGHVS and FNYEAQ. CDR3: CASSFRLAGTHNEQFF. The CDR3 nucleotides are TGTGCCAGCAGCTTCCGACTAGCGGGGACCCACAATGAGCAGTTCTTC.